This TCR beta chain came from a study of beta chain features in type 1 diabetes. Points from the study as a whole: It was among patients, rather than healthy donors, that naive, central memory and Treg TCRB repertoires appeared more similar. Among patients with Type 1 diabetes, TCRB CDR3s were moderately but significantly shorter in every one of the four CD4+ subsets. Over-representation of high TCR-expressing cells was a possible consequence of cDNA sequencing.

This clone was counted at least ten times. Antigen: not known. In the same sample, other DNA sequences code for this CDR3. Investigators reverse transcribed all isolated RNA, so they sequenced expressed TCRB transcripts. This table comes from immunoSEQ multiplex PCR, and its TCRdb copy is limited to in-frame clones, with some not included. Of 300,000 to 400,000 clones listed, 8.5% to 10% were seen once; the top ten hold roughly 0.6%. CDR1 is LGHNT and CDR2 is FRNRAP in the germline V gene. CDR3 length: 11 amino acids. V was trimmed by 5 bases and J by 2 bases, leaving 3 bases between them. The sequencing input was central memory CD4+ T cells from blood. The clonotype comes from a man aged 25-45 years with type 1 diabetes. This chain joins TRBV12-5 and TRBJ1-1, with D unresolved. The CDR3 DNA sequence: TGTGCTAGTGGTCTCAACACTGAAGCTTTCTTT. Protein product: CASGLNTEAFF.